A selection of T cell receptor beta chains follows, all from one sample in a study of control samples from healthy donors and cancer patients. The assay was immunoSEQ multiplex PCR, and TCRdb's table has in-frame clones only and misses some. Among over 85,000 clones listed, about 89% were seen once. The sample was PBMCs. Receptors originate from a woman in her fifties or sixties with colorectal cancer. Both conserved end residues are trimmed from each CDR3. Each record gives: D gene, CDR3 length, J gene, V gene, CDR3 protein. The D gene is left open where the match is weak.

d_call: TRBD2
cdr3_length: 12
j_call: TRBJ2-1
v_call: TRBV7-9
cdr3_aa: ASSLGGLAWEQF

d_call: TRBD1
cdr3_length: 12
j_call: TRBJ1-3
v_call: TRBV10-3
cdr3_aa: AAWTGDRENTIY

d_call: -
cdr3_length: 12
j_call: TRBJ1-1
v_call: TRBV3-1/TRBV3-2
cdr3_aa: ASSQPGIRTEAF

d_call: TRBD1
cdr3_length: 13
j_call: TRBJ1-1
v_call: TRBV2
cdr3_aa: ASTRTGQGNTEAF

d_call: -
cdr3_length: 9
j_call: TRBJ2-3
v_call: TRBV7-2
cdr3_aa: ASSMLDTQY

d_call: -
cdr3_length: 12
j_call: TRBJ1-6
v_call: TRBV10-3
cdr3_aa: AISAAGDNSPLH

d_call: -
cdr3_length: 9
j_call: TRBJ2-1
v_call: TRBV27
cdr3_aa: ASSINNEQF

d_call: TRBD1
cdr3_length: 13
j_call: TRBJ1-2
v_call: TRBV5-8
cdr3_aa: ASSFGGQLDYGYT

d_call: TRBD1
cdr3_length: 13
j_call: TRBJ2-3
v_call: TRBV24-1
cdr3_aa: ATSASTGESDTQY

d_call: TRBD1
cdr3_length: 13
j_call: TRBJ1-2
v_call: TRBV11-1
cdr3_aa: ASSKSGTGYYGYT

d_call: -
cdr3_length: 13
j_call: TRBJ1-2
v_call: TRBV5-6
cdr3_aa: ASSLRYRTNYGYT

d_call: TRBD1
cdr3_length: 13
j_call: TRBJ1-4
v_call: TRBV6-5
cdr3_aa: ASCPAGQGDEKLF

d_call: -
cdr3_length: 12
j_call: TRBJ1-1
v_call: TRBV6-2/TRBV6-3
cdr3_aa: ASSYSPGRTEAF

d_call: -
cdr3_length: 13
j_call: TRBJ1-1
v_call: TRBV7-9
cdr3_aa: ASSLTGSMNTEAF

d_call: -
cdr3_length: 13
j_call: TRBJ1-2
v_call: TRBV7-2
cdr3_aa: ASSATGGRFYGYT

d_call: -
cdr3_length: 12
j_call: TRBJ2-6
v_call: TRBV10-2
cdr3_aa: ATLEFSGANVLT

d_call: TRBD1
cdr3_length: 12
j_call: TRBJ1-4
v_call: TRBV30
cdr3_aa: AWSVRMDRGELF

d_call: -
cdr3_length: 10
j_call: TRBJ2-4
v_call: TRBV12-3/TRBV12-4
cdr3_aa: ASSLVEAVQY

d_call: TRBD1
cdr3_length: 13
j_call: TRBJ2-1
v_call: TRBV27
cdr3_aa: ASSLIGQGAGEQF

d_call: -
cdr3_length: 13
j_call: TRBJ1-1
v_call: TRBV27
cdr3_aa: ASSPQQGFGTEAF

d_call: TRBD1
cdr3_length: 14
j_call: TRBJ2-4
v_call: TRBV11-3
cdr3_aa: ASSLRRGQAKNIQY

d_call: -
cdr3_length: 11
j_call: TRBJ2-1
v_call: TRBV7-3
cdr3_aa: ASSPPQGNEQF

d_call: TRBD1
cdr3_length: 12
j_call: TRBJ1-4
v_call: TRBV15
cdr3_aa: ATSSDRVGEKLF

d_call: -
cdr3_length: 13
j_call: TRBJ1-5
v_call: TRBV6-5
cdr3_aa: ASTPAGSPSEPQH

d_call: -
cdr3_length: 14
j_call: TRBJ1-3
v_call: TRBV5-1
cdr3_aa: ASSPQQGRPGNTIY

d_call: -
cdr3_length: 15
j_call: TRBJ2-3
v_call: TRBV7-2
cdr3_aa: ASSLGRGTPSTDTQY

d_call: -
cdr3_length: 12
j_call: TRBJ1-4
v_call: TRBV30
cdr3_aa: AWSMTETNEKLF

d_call: TRBD2
cdr3_length: 16
j_call: TRBJ2-2
v_call: TRBV5-1
cdr3_aa: ASSSTPLGGSNTGELF

d_call: -
cdr3_length: 12
j_call: TRBJ2-5
v_call: TRBV19
cdr3_aa: ASSMGRGGETQY

d_call: -
cdr3_length: 12
j_call: TRBJ1-1
v_call: TRBV30
cdr3_aa: AWSRGQTNTEAF

d_call: TRBD1
cdr3_length: 13
j_call: TRBJ1-2
v_call: TRBV19
cdr3_aa: ASRTTGEPFGGYT

d_call: -
cdr3_length: 14
j_call: TRBJ1-6
v_call: TRBV7-8
cdr3_aa: ASSLGFRGSGSPLH

d_call: -
cdr3_length: 11
j_call: TRBJ1-1
v_call: TRBV7-3
cdr3_aa: ASRRAENTEAF

d_call: TRBD2
cdr3_length: 17
j_call: TRBJ2-5
v_call: TRBV7-2
cdr3_aa: ASSLVRLAGEIYQETQY

d_call: -
cdr3_length: 16
j_call: TRBJ2-5
v_call: TRBV7-8
cdr3_aa: ASSLERGGGNIQETQY

d_call: TRBD1
cdr3_length: 14
j_call: TRBJ1-2
v_call: TRBV7-3
cdr3_aa: ASSPGQGPLNYGYT

d_call: -
cdr3_length: 13
j_call: TRBJ2-5
v_call: TRBV20-1
cdr3_aa: SASRGASGQETQY

d_call: -
cdr3_length: 10
j_call: TRBJ1-2
v_call: TRBV6-2/TRBV6-3
cdr3_aa: ASSYSANGYT

d_call: -
cdr3_length: 13
j_call: TRBJ2-5
v_call: TRBV5-5
cdr3_aa: ASSLMISGQETQY

d_call: -
cdr3_length: 13
j_call: TRBJ1-3
v_call: TRBV5-8
cdr3_aa: ASSLGGYYGNTIY

d_call: -
cdr3_length: 10
j_call: TRBJ1-1
v_call: TRBV6-1
cdr3_aa: ASSEAGAEAF

d_call: -
cdr3_length: 12
j_call: TRBJ1-2
v_call: TRBV7-9
cdr3_aa: ASSLVPLVDGYT

d_call: -
cdr3_length: 12
j_call: TRBJ1-2
v_call: TRBV5-5
cdr3_aa: ASSPSEANYGYT

d_call: TRBD1
cdr3_length: 9
j_call: TRBJ1-2
v_call: TRBV25-1
cdr3_aa: ASGGDRGHT

d_call: -
cdr3_length: 10
j_call: TRBJ1-1
v_call: TRBV24-1
cdr3_aa: ATSDYGGEAF

d_call: TRBD1
cdr3_length: 11
j_call: TRBJ1-5
v_call: TRBV19
cdr3_aa: ASSTQGDQPQH

d_call: -
cdr3_length: 13
j_call: TRBJ1-6
v_call: TRBV4-3
cdr3_aa: ASSQDQGLFSPLH

d_call: -
cdr3_length: 12
j_call: TRBJ1-2
v_call: TRBV7-2
cdr3_aa: ASSLPTPNYGYT

d_call: TRBD1
cdr3_length: 14
j_call: TRBJ1-1
v_call: TRBV15
cdr3_aa: ATSREKQGGNTEAF

d_call: TRBD1
cdr3_length: 15
j_call: TRBJ2-2
v_call: TRBV9
cdr3_aa: ASSAPRDRANTGELF

d_call: -
cdr3_length: 11
j_call: TRBJ1-2
v_call: TRBV6-1
cdr3_aa: ASSEWGDYGYT

d_call: TRBD2
cdr3_length: 15
j_call: TRBJ2-2
v_call: TRBV7-2
cdr3_aa: ASSLSLAGGDTGELF